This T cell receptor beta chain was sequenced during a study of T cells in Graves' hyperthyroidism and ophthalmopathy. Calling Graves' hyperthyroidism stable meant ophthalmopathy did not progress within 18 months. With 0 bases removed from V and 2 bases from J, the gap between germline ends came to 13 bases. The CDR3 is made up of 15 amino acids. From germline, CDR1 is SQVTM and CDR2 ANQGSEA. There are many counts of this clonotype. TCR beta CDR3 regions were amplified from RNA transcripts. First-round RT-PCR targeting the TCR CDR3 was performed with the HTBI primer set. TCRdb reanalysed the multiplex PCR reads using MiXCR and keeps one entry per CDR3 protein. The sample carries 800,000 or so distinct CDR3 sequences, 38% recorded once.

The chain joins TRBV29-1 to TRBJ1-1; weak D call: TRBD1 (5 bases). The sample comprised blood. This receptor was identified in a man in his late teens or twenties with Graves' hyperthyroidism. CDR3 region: CSVEDQTGPNTEAFF. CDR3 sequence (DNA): TGCAGCGTTGAAGATCAAACAGGACCTAACACTGAAGCTTTCTTT.